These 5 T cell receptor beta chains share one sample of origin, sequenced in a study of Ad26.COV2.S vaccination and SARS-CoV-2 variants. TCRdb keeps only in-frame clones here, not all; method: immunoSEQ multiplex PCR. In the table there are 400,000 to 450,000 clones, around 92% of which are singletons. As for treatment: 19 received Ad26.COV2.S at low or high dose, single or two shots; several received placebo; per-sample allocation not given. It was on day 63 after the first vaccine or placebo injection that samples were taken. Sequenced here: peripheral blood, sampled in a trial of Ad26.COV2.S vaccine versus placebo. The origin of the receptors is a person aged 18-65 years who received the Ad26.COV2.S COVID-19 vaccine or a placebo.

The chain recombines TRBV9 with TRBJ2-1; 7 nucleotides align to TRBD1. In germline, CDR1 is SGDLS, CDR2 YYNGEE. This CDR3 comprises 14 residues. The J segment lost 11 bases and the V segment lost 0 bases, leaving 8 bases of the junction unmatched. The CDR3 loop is CASSVGTGPFQQFF. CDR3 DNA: TGTGCCAGCAGCGTAGGGACAGGCCCGTTCCAGCAGTTCTTC.

The CDR3 bases are TGTGCCAGCAGTTACGGGACAGCCGACTATAATTCACCCCTCCACTTT. It yields the protein CASSYGTADYNSPLHF. The rearrangement joins TRBV6-2 or TRBV6-3 to TRBJ1-6; TRBD1 aligns across 7 bases. Germline CDR1 reads MNHEY; CDR2 reads SVGEGT. There are 16 residues in the CDR3. V dropped 2 bases and J dropped 3; count of bases not matched to a gene: 4.

CDR3 nucleotides: TGTGCCAGCAGTTCTATAGCGGGGGGGAGGAATGAGCAGTTCTTC. As protein: CASSSIAGGRNEQFF. This chain joins TRBV28 and TRBJ2-1; 11 nucleotides align to TRBD2. In germline, CDR1 is MDHEN, CDR2 SYDVKM. The length of the CDR3 is 15 residues. Germline trimming cut 4 bases from V and 7 bases from J; bases unmatched to any gene: 6.

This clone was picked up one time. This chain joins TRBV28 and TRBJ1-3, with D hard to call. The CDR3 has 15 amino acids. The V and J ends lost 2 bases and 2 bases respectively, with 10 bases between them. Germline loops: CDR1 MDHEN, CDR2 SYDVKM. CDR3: CASSLRQLTGNTIYF. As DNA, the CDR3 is TGTGCCAGCAGTTTAAGGCAGTTGACTGGAAACACCATATATTTT.

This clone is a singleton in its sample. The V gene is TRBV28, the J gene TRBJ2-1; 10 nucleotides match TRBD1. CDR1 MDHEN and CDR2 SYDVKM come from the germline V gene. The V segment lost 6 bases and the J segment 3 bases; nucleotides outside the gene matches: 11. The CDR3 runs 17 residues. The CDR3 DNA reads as TGTGCCAGCAGCCCTGGGGCCGGGACAGGGGTCTACAATGAGCAGTTCTTC. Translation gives CASSPGAGTGVYNEQFF.